Below, 15 T cell receptor beta chains from the same sample are listed, as sequenced in a study of T-cell reconstitution after alpha-beta-depleted transplantation in children (dated by TCRdb to about 2016). Libraries were prepared through PCR. Instrument on record: Illumina HiSeq 2500. TCR library preparation used molecular barcoding, with unique molecular identifiers applied to normalize quantification of the TCRbeta repertoire. Clones were called with MiXCR by TCRdb after fastp trimmed the public reads at Q25, and only in-frame beta chains were retained. Under each unique CDR3 protein, matching rows form one entry showing the most common genes and DNA. The sample profile shows some 290,000 distinct CDR3 sequences; 23% of them were found once. Roughly 9.8% of the sample lies in the top ten. The sample's treatment or condition label, in plain terms: allogeneic hematopoietic cell transplantation with graft depleted of TCRalphabeta T cells and CD19 B cells.

The starting material was PBMCs, mostly from graft donor cells, obtained 180 days after TCRalphabeta/CD19-depleted stem cell transplant. The source of these receptors is a male patient between 10 and 17 years old who had a stem cell transplant for acute lymphoblastic leukemia, so the T cells may come from the graft donor.

Only a few counts were recorded for this clonotype. The gene calls are TRBV28 and TRBJ1-2; D unresolved. CDR3 length: 14 amino acids. Germline V lookup: CDR1 MDHEN, CDR2 SYDVKM. The V end lost 2 bases, the J end lost 0 bases, and 7 bases lay between the germline ends. The CDR3 DNA follows: TGTGCCAGCAGTTTAGTACCGACTAACTATGGCTACACCTTC. Amino acids: CASSLVPTNYGYTF.

J is TRBJ2-7 and V is TRBV2; D gene unclear. This CDR3 region has 13 residues. Germline lookup yields CDR1 SNHLY and CDR2 FYNNEI. V was shortened by 0 bases and J by 7 bases, with 10 bases between the two germline ends. CDR3 in DNA: TGTGCCAGCAGTGAAGCGGGCCTGTGGGAGCAGTACTTC. Translated, it gives CASSEAGLWEQYF. The full variable domain, rest sourced from reference TRBV2 and TRBJ2-7, is EPEVTQTPSHQVTQMGQEVILRCVPISNHLYFYWYRQILGQKVEFLVSFYNNEISEKSEIFDDQFSVERPDGSNFTLKIRSTKLEDSAMYFCASSEAGLWEQYFGPGTRLTVT.

This clonotype was seen more than once but under ten times. The chain uses TRBV12-3 or TRBV12-4 and TRBJ2-2; D may be TRBD1 (6 bases). The germline V and J ends were trimmed by 6 bases and 7 bases, with 24 bases remaining between them. The CDR3 has 17 residues. The CDR3 sequence: CASSRPQGSGIIGELFF. CDR3 in DNA: TGTGCCAGCAGCCGACCCCAGGGGTCGGGGATAATCGGGGAGCTGTTTTTT.

This clonotype turned up a few times. The chain has TRBV5-1 and TRBJ2-1, with D hard to call. The CDR3 covers 13 residues. V lost 4 bases and J 7 bases, leaving 12 bases between the germline ends. Germline V gene data show CDR1 as SGHRS and CDR2 as YFSETQ. The CDR3: CASSLAQGNEQFF. CDR3 bases: TGCGCCAGCAGCCTTGCCCAAGGGAATGAGCAGTTCTTC.

The V gene is TRBV20-1, the J gene TRBJ2-7, with 7 bases lining up with TRBD1. The CDR3 consists of 12 residues. J lost 2 bases, V lost 4 bases, and 2 bases had no gene match. From germline, CDR1 is DFQATT and CDR2 SNEGSKA (reference sequence). CDR3 amino acids: CSATGTAYEQYF. CDR3 bases: TGCAGTGCTACCGGGACAGCCTACGAGCAGTACTTC.

This clonotype was observed a few times. This rearrangement joins TRBV12-3 or TRBV12-4 to TRBJ2-7; D gene uncertain. Trimming left V 3 bases short and J 0 bases short, with 6 bases between. The CDR3 covers 13 residues. The CDR3 bases are TGTGCCAGCAGTTTTGTCGGCTCCTACGAGCAGTACTTC. This gives the protein CASSFVGSYEQYF.

The chain joins TRBV20-1 to TRBJ2-1, with D maybe TRBD2 (5 bases). Germline V lookup: CDR1 DFQATT, CDR2 SNEGSKA (reference sequence). Trimming pared 3 bases from V and 1 base from J, leaving 22 bases between. The CDR3 is 18 amino acids. The CDR3 DNA sequence: TGCAGTGCTAGCCGAGTACTAGGTATTTTAAGTTCCTACAATGAGCAGTTCTTC. Protein: CSASRVLGILSSYNEQFF.

The chain couples TRBV9 to TRBJ2-1; 9 bases are a match to TRBD1. CDR1 SGDLS and CDR2 YYNGEE come from the germline V gene. CDR3 length: 17 residues. J was trimmed by 4 bases and V by 4 bases; bases with no gene match: 12. For the CDR3, the DNA is TGTGCCAGCAGCCCGGCGCCCGGGACAGGGCTTTACAATGAGCAGTTCTTC. Translating gives CASSPAPGTGLYNEQFF.

This clonotype was counted a single time. Germline and junction disagree at one end, which may indicate a read error. The chain combines TRBV4-2 with TRBJ2-7, with D hard to call. The germline V gene has CDR1 LGHNA and CDR2 YNFKEQ. This CDR3 comprises 14 residues. CDR3 loop: CARSPWLSSYEQYF. As DNA, the CDR3 is TGTGCCAGGAGCCCCTGGCTAAGCTCCTACGAGCAGTACTTC.

CDR3: CASSQEVWNEQFF. The CDR3 DNA reads TGTGCCAGCAGCCAAGAAGTGTGGAATGAGCAGTTCTTC. The gene calls are TRBV7-6 and TRBJ2-1; D not certain. Trimming removed 5 bases at V and 7 bases at J, with 12 bases between. Germline V gene data show CDR1 as SGHVS and CDR2 as FNYEAQ. The CDR3 loop spans 13 amino acids.

In this sample, this clonotype turned up a few times. J is TRBJ2-3 and V is TRBV7-3; 8 bases map to TRBD2. The CDR3 totals 13 residues. The V gene's germline CDR1 is SGHTA and CDR2 FQGTGA. After removal of 6 bases from V and 3 bases from J, the junction contained 2 bases not matched to a gene. This CDR3 is CASRPGGTDTQYF. DNA for the CDR3: TGTGCCAGCAGGCCGGGGGGGACAGATACGCAGTATTTT.

This clonotype showed up many times. This sequence joins TRBV4-1 and TRBJ2-7; weak D call: TRBD2 (6 bases). Trimming removed 3 bases at V and 3 bases at J, with 9 bases between. The CDR3 length is 13 residues. Germline CDR1 and CDR2: MGHRA and YSYEKL. The CDR3 DNA reads TGCGCCAGCAGCCAGGGGACTTTCTACGAGCAGTACTTC. This gives the protein CASSQGTFYEQYF.

CDR3 amino acids: CASSPQDRGYEQYF. CDR3 in DNA: TGTGCCAGCAGCCCGCAGGACAGGGGTTACGAGCAGTACTTC. This chain connects TRBV7-6 to TRBJ2-7, with 9 bases identical to TRBD1. In germline, CDR1 is SGHVS, CDR2 FNYEAQ. The V gene end was trimmed by 5 bases and the J gene end by 4 bases; junction bases not matched to a gene: 6. CDR3 size: 14 residues.

V gene TRBV20-1 combines with J gene TRBJ2-5; tentative D call: TRBD2 (6 bases). The CDR3 is made up of 14 amino acids. V lost 3 bases and J 5 bases, leaving 16 bases between the germline ends. CDR1 is DFQATT and CDR2 is SNEGSKA in the germline V gene (reference sequence). Written as DNA, the CDR3 is TGCAGTGCTAGGGGCCTGTCGGAGGGGGAGACCCAGTACTTC. Translated, it gives CSARGLSEGETQYF.

The chain carries TRBV5-6 and TRBJ2-1; possible D gene TRBD2, 5 bases. The CDR3 has 16 amino acids. CDR1 and CDR2 (germline): SGHDT, YYEEEE. Trimming stripped 4 bases from V and 0 bases from J, with 14 bases between. The DNA for the CDR3 is TGTGCCAGCAGCGGCCATCGGGGTAGCTCCTACAATGAGCAGTTCTTC. It is translated as CASSGHRGSSYNEQFF.